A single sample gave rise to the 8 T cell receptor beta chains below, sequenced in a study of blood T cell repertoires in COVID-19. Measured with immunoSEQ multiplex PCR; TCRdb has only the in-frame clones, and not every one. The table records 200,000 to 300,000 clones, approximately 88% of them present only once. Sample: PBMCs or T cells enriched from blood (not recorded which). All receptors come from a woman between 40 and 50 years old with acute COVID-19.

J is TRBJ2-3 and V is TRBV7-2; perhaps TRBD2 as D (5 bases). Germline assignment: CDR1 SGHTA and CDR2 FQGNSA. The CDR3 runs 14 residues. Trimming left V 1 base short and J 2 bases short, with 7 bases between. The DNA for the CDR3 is TGTGCCAGCAGCTTAGGGGGAGACACAGATACGCAGTATTTT. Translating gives CASSLGGDTDTQYF.

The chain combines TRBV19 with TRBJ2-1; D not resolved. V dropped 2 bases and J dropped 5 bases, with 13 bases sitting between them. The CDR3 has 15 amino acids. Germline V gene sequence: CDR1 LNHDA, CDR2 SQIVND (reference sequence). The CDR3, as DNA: TGTGCCAGTAGTATAAGTTTTTCACCTAACAATGAGCAGTTCTTC. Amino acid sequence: CASSISFSPNNEQFF.

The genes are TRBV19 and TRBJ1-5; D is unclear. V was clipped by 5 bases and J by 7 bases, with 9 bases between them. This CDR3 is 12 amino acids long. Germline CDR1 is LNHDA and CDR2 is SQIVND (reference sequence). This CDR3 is CASSSRFQPQHF. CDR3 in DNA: TGTGCCAGTAGTTCGCGTTTCCAGCCCCAGCATTTT.

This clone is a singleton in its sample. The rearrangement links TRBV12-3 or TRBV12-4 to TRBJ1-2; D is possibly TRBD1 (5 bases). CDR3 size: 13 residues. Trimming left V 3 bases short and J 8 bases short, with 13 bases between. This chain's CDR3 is CASSFPGRSGYTF. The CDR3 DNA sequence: TGTGCCAGCAGTTTCCCAGGGCGGAGCGGCTACACCTTC.

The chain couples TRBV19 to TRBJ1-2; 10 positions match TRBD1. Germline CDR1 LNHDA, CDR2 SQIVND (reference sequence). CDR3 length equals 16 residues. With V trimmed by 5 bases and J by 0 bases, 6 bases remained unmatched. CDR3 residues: CASSPVGTGANYGYTF. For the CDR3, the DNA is TGTGCCAGTAGTCCGGTGGGGACAGGGGCTAACTATGGCTACACCTTC.

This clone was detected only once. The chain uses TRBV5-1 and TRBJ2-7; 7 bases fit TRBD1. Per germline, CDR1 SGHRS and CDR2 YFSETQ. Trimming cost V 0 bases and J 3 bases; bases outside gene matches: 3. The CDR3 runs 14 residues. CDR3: CASSLDRGSYEQYV. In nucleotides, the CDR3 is TGCGCCAGCAGCTTGGACAGGGGTAGCTACGAGCAGTACGTC.

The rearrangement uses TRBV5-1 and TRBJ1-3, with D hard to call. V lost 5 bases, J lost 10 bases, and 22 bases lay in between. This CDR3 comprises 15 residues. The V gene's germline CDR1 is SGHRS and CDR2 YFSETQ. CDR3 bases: TGCGCCAGCAGTCCGGAGGCAGCCCCTCCGGGGACCATATATTTT. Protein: CASSPEAAPPGTIYF. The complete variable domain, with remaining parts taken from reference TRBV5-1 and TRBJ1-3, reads KAGVTQTPRYLIKTRGQQVTLSCSPISGHRSVSWYQQTPGQGLQFLFEYFSETQRNKGNFPGRFSGRQFSNSRSEMNVSTLELGDSALYLCASSPEAAPPGTIYFGEGSWLTVV.

CDR3 amino acids: CARLKGASNQPQHF. CDR3 DNA: TGTGCCAGGCTAAAAGGGGCCTCCAATCAGCCCCAGCATTTT. The V gene is TRBV6-5, the J gene TRBJ1-5; maybe TRBD1 (5 bases). Germline V gives CDR1 MNHEY, CDR2 SVGAGI. The CDR3 runs 14 residues. Trimming cost V 9 bases and J 3 bases, with 15 bases left between them.